These 15 T cell receptor beta chains share one sample of origin, sequenced in a study of T cell clonality in common variable immunodeficiency. Regarding the study as a whole: Common variable immunodeficiency TCR beta sequences reportedly had fewer deletions and N-nucleotide insertions.

No cognate antigen is known for these TCRs. TCRdb's copy holds only in-frame clones and misses some; the assay was immunoSEQ multiplex PCR. The repertoire consists of fewer than 35,000 clones, none detected only once. Sequences were obtained from peripheral blood mononuclear cells. All receptors come from a human donor with common variable immunodeficiency.

In its sample, this clone was seen many times. The read stops 3 residues short of the end of the CDR3; the missing end is completed from the germline J gene. This chain links TRBV20-1 with TRBJ2-6; D possibly corresponds to TRBD1 (6 bases). Germline CDR1 and CDR2: DFQATT and SNEGSKA (reference sequence). The CDR3 is 16 residues long. V was trimmed by 0 bases and J by 3 bases, leaving 12 bases between them. CDR3: CSAREWSDSGANVLTF. CDR3 DNA, as far as it was read: TGCAGTGCTAGAGAATGGTCGGACAGTGGGGCCAACGTC.

The DNA read from the CDR3 is TGTGCCAGCAGCTTAAACGCGGGGGCGGTAGAGACC. Its protein product is CASSLNAGAVET. The whole CDR3 reads CASSLNAGAVETQYF. The rearrangement joins TRBV7-3 to TRBJ2-5; TRBD2 is a possible D gene (7 bases). Read data end 3 residues before the CDR3 end; the end is taken from the germline J gene. This CDR3 comprises 15 residues. Trimming took 1 base from V and 4 from J, leaving 13 bases between them. Per the germline V gene, CDR1 is SGHTA and CDR2 is FQGTGA. Full variable domain (remainder filled in from reference TRBV7-3 and TRBJ2-5): GAGVSQTPSNKVTEKGKYVELRCDPISGHTALYWYRQSLGQGPEFLIYFQGTGAADDSGLPNDRFFAVRPEGSVSTLKIQRTERGDSAVYLCASSLNAGAVETQYFGPGTRLLVL.

Only a few counts were recorded for this clone. Sequencing ends 3 residues short of the CDR3 end; the germline J gene provides the rest. The J gene is TRBJ1-5, the V gene TRBV5-6; TRBD1 agrees at 8 bases. The CDR3 covers 13 residues. Per the germline V gene, CDR1 is SGHDT and CDR2 is YYEEEE. The V and J ends lost 3 bases and 7 bases, in that order; junction bases with no gene match: 3. The CDR3 protein is CASSSGGGQPQHF. CDR3 DNA (partial): TGTGCCAGCAGCTCAGGGGGCGGCCAGCCC.

As to this clone: The read is 3 residues too short to cover the CDR3 end, so that end is filled in from the germline J gene. The chain employs TRBV19 and TRBJ1-5, with 8 bases matching TRBD1. The CDR3 runs to 15 residues. Per germline, CDR1 LNHDA and CDR2 SQIVND (reference sequence). V dropped 8 bases and J dropped 0; count of bases not matched to a gene: 6. Here the CDR3 reads CASSDRAYSNQPQHF. The CDR3 DNA, read in part, is TGTGCCAGTTCGGACAGGGCTTATAGCAATCAGCCC.

In its sample, this clone was seen many times. Sequencing ends 3 residues short of the CDR3 end; the germline J gene provides the rest. This chain connects TRBV30 to TRBJ1-1; D possibly corresponds to TRBD1 (6 bases). Germline loops: CDR1 GTSNPN, CDR2 SVGIG (reference sequence). V gave up 0 bases and J gave up 0 bases, with 23 bases separating them. The CDR3 is 19 amino acids. The CDR3 bases that were read are TGTGCCTGGAGTGTACGGAGGGGGGGACCCCTAAACATGAACACTGAA. Translated: CAWSVRRGGPLNMNTE. In full, the CDR3 reads CAWSVRRGGPLNMNTEAFF.

This clone was seen repeatedly, ten times or more. Coverage ceases 3 residues before the CDR3 finishes, and the germline J gene fills in the end. V and J are TRBV19 and TRBJ1-1; a weak D match, TRBD1 (5 bases). CDR1 LNHDA and CDR2 SQIVND come from the germline V gene (reference sequence). The CDR3 consists of 13 residues. Between the trimmed V and J ends, which lost 5 bases and 4 bases, there was a span of 11 bases. Incomplete CDR3 DNA: TGTGCCAGTAGTCAGGGTGTGGGCACTGAA. Translation gives CASSQGVGTE. Given in full, the CDR3 is CASSQGVGTEAFF.

With respect to this clone: The observed sequence ends 3 residues before the CDR3 terminus, with the missing tail filled in from the germline J gene. J is TRBJ1-2 and V is TRBV30; TRBD1 might be the D (6 bases). The CDR3 runs to 16 residues. The germline V gene has CDR1 GTSNPN and CDR2 SVGIG (reference sequence). Partial CDR3 DNA: TGTGCCTGGAGCGTCCTGGACAGCCCGGCAATAGAGGGC. The encoded protein is CAWSVLDSPAIEG. The whole CDR3 region reads CAWSVLDSPAIEGYTF.

As concerns this clone: The read ends 3 residues before the CDR3 terminus; that terminus is restored from the germline J gene. The chain has TRBV5-1 and TRBJ2-7; 8 bases fit TRBD2. Looked up from germline, CDR1 is SGHRS and CDR2 is YFSETQ. The CDR3 sequence is 13 residues long. V shed 7 bases, J shed 5 bases, and the junction held 8 bases outside the gene matches. The chain's CDR3 is CASSVTGGDEQYF. CDR3 bases read: TGCGCCAGCTCCGTCACCGGGGGGGACGAG.

Concerning this clone: The missing CDR3 end, 3 residues past where the read stops, is filled in from the germline J gene. The chain uses TRBV18 and TRBJ1-1, with unresolved D. CDR1 KGHSH and CDR2 LQKENI come from the germline V gene. This CDR3 has 15 residues. V lost 0 bases and J 0 bases, leaving 8 bases between the germline ends. The CDR3 bases that were read are TGTGCCAGCTCACCACCAGGGTTTATGAACACTGAA. This gives the protein CASSPPGFMNTE. In full, the CDR3 reads CASSPPGFMNTEAFF. Variable domain in full (rest from reference TRBV18 and TRBJ1-1): NAGVMQNPRHLVRRRGQEARLRCSPMKGHSHVYWYRQLPEEGLKFMVYLQKENIIDESGMPKERFSAEFPKEGPSILRIQQVVRGDSAAYFCASSPPGFMNTEAFFGQGTRLTVV.

This clone was recorded at least ten times. The read terminates 3 residues ahead of where the CDR3 ends, so the germline J gene completes it. The rearrangement links TRBV20-1 to TRBJ2-5; 11 bases match TRBD2. Losses at the gene ends were 1 base for V and 2 bases for J; bases not matched to a gene: 6. The CDR3 spans 16 residues. CDR1 is DFQATT, CDR2 SNEGSKA, per germline (reference sequence). CDR3 DNA (partial): TGCAGTGCTAGAGGGACGAGGACTAGCGGGCAAGAGACC. As protein: CSARGTRTSGQET. The complete CDR3 sequence is CSARGTRTSGQETQYF.

This clone was seen a few times. The sequenced CDR3 bases are TGTGCCAGCAGTGACCCCGGAACAGAATCAGGC. Translated: CASSDPGTESG. The whole CDR3 protein is CASSDPGTESGYTF. The J gene is TRBJ1-2, the V gene TRBV2; no clear D. The read falls 3 residues short of the CDR3 end, and the missing part is taken from the germline J gene. The germline CDR1 and CDR2 sequences are SNHLY and FYNNEI. CDR3 length: 14 amino acids. The whole variable domain, filled in from reference TRBV2 and TRBJ1-2, reads EPEVTQTPSHQVTQMGQEVILRCVPISNHLYFYWYRQILGQKVEFLVSFYNNEISEKSEIFDDQFSVERPDGSNFTLKIRSTKLEDSAMYFCASSDPGTESGYTFGSGTRLTVV.

This clone showed up many times. The read halts 3 residues ahead of the CDR3 end, with the missing end drawn from the germline J gene. This sequence joins TRBV7-8 and TRBJ1-1; 7 bases map to TRBD1. V dropped 2 bases and J dropped 1; count of bases not matched to a gene: 4. CDR1 and CDR2 (germline): SGHVS, FQNEAQ. CDR3 size: 15 residues. The CDR3 here is CASSLRGDRNTEAFF. Incomplete CDR3 DNA: TGTGCCAGCAGCTTAAGGGGGGACAGGAACACTGAA.

CDR3 DNA (partial): TGTGCCAGCAGTGACAGTCCCGGGGAG. Residues: CASSDSPGE. The complete CDR3 reads CASSDSPGELFF. The genes are TRBV2 and TRBJ2-2; D not resolved. The read ends 3 residues shy of where the CDR3 ends; the end is completed using the germline J gene. Trimming took off 3 bases at V and 6 bases at J, with 5 bases between the two ends. The CDR3 spans 12 residues. CDR1 and CDR2 from the germline V gene are SNHLY and FYNNEI. Drawing the rest from reference TRBV2 and TRBJ2-2, the complete variable domain is EPEVTQTPSHQVTQMGQEVILRCVPISNHLYFYWYRQILGQKVEFLVSFYNNEISEKSEIFDDQFSVERPDGSNFTLKIRSTKLEDSAMYFCASSDSPGELFFGEGSRLTVL.

Of note for this clone: The CDR3 is cut off 3 residues early in the read; its end comes from the germline J gene. The chain recombines TRBV11-3 with TRBJ2-1; TRBD2 agrees at 11 bases. Trimming took 1 base from V and 7 from J; bases not matched to a gene: 3. CDR3 length: 15 residues. Germline CDR1 and CDR2: SGHNT and YENEEA. This chain's CDR3 is CASSLGPSGGNEQFF. The DNA read from the CDR3 is TGTGCCAGCAGCTTAGGTCCTAGCGGGGGGAATGAG.

This clone has a handful of counts. The read falls 3 residues short of the CDR3 end, and the missing part is taken from the germline J gene. The chain recombines TRBV6-1 with TRBJ2-3; tentatively, D is TRBD2 (5 bases). The CDR3 is 13 amino acids. Per the germline V gene, CDR1 is MNHNS and CDR2 is SASEGT. The V end was cut by 2 bases, the J end by 6 bases, with 9 bases between. CDR3: CASSERGIDTQYF. The CDR3 bases that were read are TGTGCCAGCAGTGAACGGGGAATCGATACG.